The 17 T cell receptor beta chains listed next were all sequenced from one sample in a study of T cells in tumors after PD-1 blockade. The repertoire was sequenced with immunoSEQ multiplex PCR; TCRdb's copy has only in-frame clones and lacks some. The sample lists about 47,000 clones, 60% to 80% occurring once. The sample consisted of PBMCs, taken before anti-PD-1 treatment. Receptors were obtained from a human donor with basal cell carcinoma.

The rearrangement uses TRBV20-1 and TRBJ1-4, with TRBD1 identical over 7 bases. V dropped 4 bases and J dropped 6; count of bases not matched to a gene: 8. The CDR3 is made up of 14 amino acids. Germline V gene lookup returns CDR1 DFQATT and CDR2 SNEGSKA (reference sequence). The CDR3 nucleotides read TGCAGTGCTATTGAAAGGACAGGAGATGAAAAACTGTTTTTT. Translated: CSAIERTGDEKLFF.

The J gene is TRBJ1-2, the V gene TRBV4-1; maybe TRBD1 (6 bases). The V gene lost 1 base and the J gene lost 3 bases, with 9 bases spanning the gap. This CDR3 region has 14 residues. Germline CDR1 MGHRA, CDR2 YSYEKL. CDR3 in amino acids: CASSQGAGDYGYTF. The CDR3 DNA reads TGCGCCAGCAGCCAAGGGGCAGGGGACTATGGCTACACCTTC.

This clone appeared a single time. V and J are TRBV7-8 and TRBJ2-7; D may match TRBD1 or TRBD2 (5 bases each). CDR3 length: 13 amino acids. The V end lost 5 bases, the J end lost 5 bases, and 13 bases lay between the germline ends. The germline V gene encodes CDR1 SGHVS and CDR2 FQNEAQ. The CDR3 protein is CASSRSRDHEQYF. CDR3 in DNA: TGTGCCAGCAGCCGGTCAAGGGACCACGAGCAGTACTTC.

This clone was observed a single time. The rearrangement joins TRBV12-3 or TRBV12-4 to TRBJ1-1; 7 positions agree with TRBD1. Losses at the gene ends were 6 bases for V and 6 bases for J; bases not matched to a gene: 7. This CDR3 has 13 residues. DNA of the CDR3: TGTGCCAGCAGATTTGACAGGGACGCTGAAGCTTTCTTT. As protein: CASRFDRDAEAFF.

CDR3 residues: CAISEQDSDFTDTQYF. DNA of the CDR3: TGTGCCATCAGTGAGCAGGACTCAGACTTCACAGATACGCAGTATTTT. The rearrangement joins TRBV10-3 to TRBJ2-3; D possibly corresponds to TRBD2 (5 bases). The germline CDR1 and CDR2 sequences are ENHRY and SYGVKD. V was cut by 2 bases and J by 2 bases, with 14 bases left in between. The CDR3 length is 16 residues.

This clone appeared a few times. The chain has TRBV28 and TRBJ1-6, with TRBD1 as a possible D gene (5 bases). Germline V gives CDR1 MDHEN, CDR2 SYDVKM. This CDR3 region has 12 residues. V lost 6 bases to trimming and J lost 7 bases, with 7 bases between them. The CDR3 protein is CASSTGNSPLHF. The DNA of the CDR3 is TGTGCCAGCAGCACAGGCAATTCACCCCTCCACTTT.

This rearrangement joins TRBV5-4 to TRBJ1-5; D remains ambiguous. Trimming removed 0 bases from V and 0 bases from J, with 7 bases in between. Germline V lookup: CDR1 SGHNT, CDR2 YYREEE (reference sequence). CDR3 length equals 15 residues. The DNA for the CDR3 is TGTGCCAGCAGCTTGGACGCGGATAGCAATCAGCCCCAGCATTTT. This gives the protein CASSLDADSNQPQHF.

Worth noting for this clone: One end of the junction does not line up with germline, which may come from a read error. The chain combines TRBV28 with TRBJ1-2; D gene unclear. From germline, CDR1 is MDHEN and CDR2 SYDVKM. The CDR3 runs to 14 residues. CDR3 sequence reads: CANSSRRPPLGYTF. The DNA of the CDR3 is TGTGCCAACAGTTCCCGTCGGCCCCCTCTCGGCTACACCTTC.

The chain uses TRBV5-1 and TRBJ1-1; D may be TRBD1 (5 bases). The CDR3 consists of 12 residues. The V end lost 5 bases, the J end lost 6 bases, and 11 bases lay between the germline ends. Germline V gives CDR1 SGHRS, CDR2 YFSETQ. CDR3 sequence: CASSSRGAEAFF. DNA of the CDR3: TGCGCCAGCAGTTCGCGGGGGGCTGAAGCTTTCTTT.

V and J are TRBV7-9 and TRBJ1-5; D gene ambiguous. The CDR3 contains 12 residues. The germline gives CDR1 SEHNR, CDR2 FQNEAQ (reference sequence). The V gene lost 2 bases and the J gene lost 6 bases, with 5 bases spanning the gap. The CDR3 sequence is CASSLTSQPQHF. In DNA, the CDR3 is TGTGCCAGCAGCTTAACCTCTCAGCCCCAGCATTTT.

The chain uses TRBV6-1 and TRBJ1-5, with D perhaps TRBD1 (6 bases). This CDR3 is 16 amino acids long. The V gene lost 4 bases and the J gene lost 10 bases, with 23 bases spanning the gap. Germline V gene sequence: CDR1 MNHNS, CDR2 SASEGT. The CDR3 protein is CASSADARDKVNPQHF. In DNA form, the CDR3 reads TGTGCCAGCAGTGCAGACGCAAGGGACAAGGTCAACCCCCAGCATTTT.

The chain joins TRBV5-4 to TRBJ2-7, with 9 positions matching TRBD1. This CDR3 comprises 15 residues. The germline gives CDR1 SGHNT, CDR2 YYREEE (reference sequence). V was clipped by 3 bases and J by 6 bases; unmatched bases: 10. In DNA, the CDR3 is TGTGCCAGCAGCTCCTTGCCGGGACAGGGTCGCGAGCAGTACTTC. This gives the protein CASSSLPGQGREQYF. Based on the CDR3 plus reference TRBV5-4 and TRBJ2-7, the full variable domain is ETGVTQSPTHLIKTRGQQVTLRCSSQSGHNTVSWYQQALGQGPQFIFQYYREEENGRGNFPPRFSGLQFPNYSSELNVNALELDDSALYLCASSSLPGQGREQYFGPGTRLTVT.

The gene calls are TRBV7-9 and TRBJ2-1, with TRBD1 matching over 8 bases. The CDR3 runs 14 residues. Germline CDR1 is SEHNR and CDR2 is FQNEAQ (reference sequence). Trimming cost V 5 bases and J 9 bases; bases outside gene matches: 9. The CDR3 coding sequence is TGTGCCAGCAGCAGTCCGGGACAGGATGTTGAGCAGTTCTTC. Translation: CASSSPGQDVEQFF.

Comments on this clone: Additional DNA sequences in this sample encode the identical CDR3. The rearrangement uses TRBV10-1 and TRBJ2-5, with D possibly TRBD1 on 6 matching bases. The CDR3 covers 14 residues. The V end lost 0 bases, the J end lost 4 bases, and 9 bases lay between the germline ends. In germline, CDR1 is WNHNN, CDR2 SYGVQD (reference sequence). In DNA form, the CDR3 reads TGCGCCAGCAGTGAGTCGACAGGACGAGAGACCCAGTACTTC. It specifies CASSESTGRETQYF.

V gene TRBV5-1 combines with J gene TRBJ2-1; D is unresolved. CDR1 and CDR2 from the germline V gene are SGHRS and YFSETQ. The length of the CDR3 is 16 residues. V shed 0 bases and J shed 0 bases, with 10 bases lying between them. As DNA, the CDR3 is TGCGCCAGCAGCTTGGAGGGCCCACGCTCCTACAATGAGCAGTTCTTC. Translating it yields CASSLEGPRSYNEQFF.

J is TRBJ1-1 and V is TRBV18, with D unclear. Trimming removed 3 bases at V and 4 bases at J, with 15 bases between. The germline CDR1 and CDR2 sequences are KGHSH and LQKENI. The CDR3 has 15 residues. DNA of the CDR3: TGTGCCAGCTCACCCGGATGGGCAAAGGGCACTGAAGCTTTCTTT. It is translated as CASSPGWAKGTEAFF.

V and J are TRBV19 and TRBJ1-2; D is ambiguous. V lost 11 bases and J 8 bases, leaving 18 bases between the germline ends. Germline CDR1 reads LNHDA; CDR2 reads SQIVND (reference sequence). This CDR3 region has 12 residues. The CDR3 nucleotides are TGTGCCTCCGCGGTAAGCGGGCGCGGCTACACCTTC. The encoded protein is CASAVSGRGYTF.